The count of the clone carrying this T cell receptor beta chain is one. Its antigen is as yet unknown. V was cut by 0 bases and J by 2 bases, with 13 bases left in between. Germline-derived CDR1 and CDR2 are SGHRS and YFSETQ. The CDR3 has 16 residues. Healthy and HIV-negative, the adult donors had no recent acute infections or vaccinations. The data originate from a study of shared clonotypes between healthy human individuals. Whole-study findings and limits: It was observed that roughly 5.1% of naive CD4 clonotypes were shared across a handful of donors. Blood alone was sampled, and tissue repertoires likely differ.

Assay: immunoSEQ multiplex PCR; the TCRdb copy retains only in-frame clones and omits some. The table has 400,000 to 600,000 clones, approximately 95% seen once. This chain links TRBV5-1 with TRBJ2-3; D possibly corresponds to TRBD2 (6 bases). This TCR derives from a woman younger than 45 in good health. The sequencing input was naive CD4+ T cells sorted from blood. Subset of the sample: CD45RA+ positively selected. This CDR3 is CASSLGRGPLTDTQYF. In nucleotides, the CDR3 is TGCGCCAGCAGCTTGGGGAGGGGTCCCCTCACAGATACGCAGTATTTT.